Reported below is one TCR beta chain. Its antigen remains unidentified. The PCR made use of 60 Vbeta and 13 Jbeta primers. This table comes from immunoSEQ multiplex PCR, and its TCRdb copy is limited to in-frame clones, with some not included. The profile shows 150,000 to 200,000 clones, 60% to 85% of them singletons. These data are taken from a study of cytomegalovirus exposure and HLA in healthy donors. As for the study in general: A prior analysis found more than 90 million unique TCR beta sequences from about 179 million T cells. Study-level points and caveats: Cytomegalovirus association was listed for 164 TCR beta chains. With DRB1 most and HLA-C fewest, TCR association rates differed between HLA loci in a later analysis.

The CDR3 spans 14 residues. Per germline, CDR1 LNHNV and CDR2 YYDKDF (reference sequence). V was pared by 3 bases and J by 5 bases, with 11 bases between. This clonotype was obtained from a female donor in good health and CMV-seronegative. The J gene is TRBJ2-1, the V gene TRBV15; D perhaps matches TRBD1 (6 bases). The sample was PBMCs. The CDR3 DNA is TGTGCCACCAGCAGTCCACGGGACAACAATGAGCAGTTCTTC. Residues: CATSSPRDNNEQFF.